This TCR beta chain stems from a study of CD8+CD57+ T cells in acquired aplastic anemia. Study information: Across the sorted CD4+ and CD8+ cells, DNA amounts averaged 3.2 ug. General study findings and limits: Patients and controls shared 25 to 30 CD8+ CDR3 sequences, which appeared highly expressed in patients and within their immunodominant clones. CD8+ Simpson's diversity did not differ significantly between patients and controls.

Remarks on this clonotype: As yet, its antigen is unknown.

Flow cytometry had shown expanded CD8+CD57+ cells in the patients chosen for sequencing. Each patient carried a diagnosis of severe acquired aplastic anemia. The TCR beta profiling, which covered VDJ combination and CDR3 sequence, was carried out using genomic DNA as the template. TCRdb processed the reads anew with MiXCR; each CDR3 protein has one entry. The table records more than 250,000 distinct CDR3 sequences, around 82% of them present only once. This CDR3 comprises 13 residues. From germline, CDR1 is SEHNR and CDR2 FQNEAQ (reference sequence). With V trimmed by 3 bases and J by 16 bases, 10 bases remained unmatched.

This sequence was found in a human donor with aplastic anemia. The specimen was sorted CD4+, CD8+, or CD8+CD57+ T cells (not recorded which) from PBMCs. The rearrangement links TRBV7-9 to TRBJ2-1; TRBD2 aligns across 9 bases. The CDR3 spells CASSFQRSGGSFF. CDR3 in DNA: TGTGCCAGCAGCTTTCAAAGAAGCGGGGGGAGCTTCTTC.